One and the same sample provided the 5 T cell receptor beta chains below, sequenced in a study of cytomegalovirus exposure and HLA in healthy donors. 13 Jbeta primers and 60 Vbeta primers were used for the PCR. Here immunoSEQ multiplex PCR was the method, and the copy in TCRdb shows in-frame clones only, minus some. The data hold about 180,000 clones, with about 80% observed a single time. The material sequenced was PBMCs. The receptors here all came from a man between 18 and 29 years old in good health and CMV-seronegative.

V usage is TRBV10-1 and J usage is TRBJ2-3; 8 bases agree with TRBD2. The CDR3 consists of 15 residues. CDR1 and CDR2 (germline): WNHNN, SYGVQD (reference sequence). With V trimmed by 2 bases and J by 5 bases, 6 bases remained unmatched. The CDR3 loop reads CASSENGRGLDTQYF. DNA for the CDR3: TGCGCCAGCAGTGAGAACGGGAGGGGTCTAGATACGCAGTATTTT.

The rearrangement uses TRBV9 and TRBJ2-1; D is possibly TRBD1 (6 bases). The CDR3 spans 17 residues. V was clipped by 4 bases and J by 1 base, with 18 bases between them. Germline V gene data show CDR1 as SGDLS and CDR2 as YYNGEE. CDR3 in amino acids: CASSPSWGRLSYNEQFF. Here the CDR3 DNA reads TGTGCCAGCAGCCCCTCATGGGGGCGCCTGTCCTACAATGAGCAGTTCTTC. The whole variable domain, remainder taken from reference TRBV9 and TRBJ2-1, is DSGVTQTPKHLITATGQRVTLRCSPRSGDLSVYWYQQSLDQGLQFLIQYYNGEERAKGNILERFSAQQFPDLHSELNLSSLELGDSALYFCASSPSWGRLSYNEQFFGPGTRLTVL.

V and J are TRBV6-6 and TRBJ2-7; D gene unclear. Between the trimmed V and J ends, which lost 0 bases and 0 bases, there was a span of 12 bases. The CDR3 covers 16 residues. Germline CDR1 MNHNY, CDR2 SVGAGI (reference sequence). The CDR3 here is CASSYSTVLSSYEQYF. CDR3 nucleotide sequence: TGTGCCAGCAGTTACTCCACAGTCCTCAGCTCCTACGAGCAGTACTTC.

This chain uses TRBV14 with TRBJ2-7; D gene uncertain. Trimming shortened V by 4 bases and J by 0 bases, and 13 bases separated the two germline ends. The germline CDR1 and CDR2 sequences are SGHDN and FVKESK. This CDR3 comprises 15 residues. The CDR3 nucleotides are TGTGCCAGCAGCCCCCACGGGTCCCACTCCTACGAGCAGTACTTC. Translation: CASSPHGSHSYEQYF.

The rearrangement links TRBV28 to TRBJ1-5, with D uncertain. The CDR3 contains 12 residues. CDR1 MDHEN and CDR2 SYDVKM come from the germline V gene. V was trimmed by 5 bases and J by 7 bases, leaving 9 bases between them. The CDR3 DNA follows: TGTGCCAGCAGTCCCCTTAGCCAGCCCCAGCATTTT. It codes for CASSPLSQPQHF.